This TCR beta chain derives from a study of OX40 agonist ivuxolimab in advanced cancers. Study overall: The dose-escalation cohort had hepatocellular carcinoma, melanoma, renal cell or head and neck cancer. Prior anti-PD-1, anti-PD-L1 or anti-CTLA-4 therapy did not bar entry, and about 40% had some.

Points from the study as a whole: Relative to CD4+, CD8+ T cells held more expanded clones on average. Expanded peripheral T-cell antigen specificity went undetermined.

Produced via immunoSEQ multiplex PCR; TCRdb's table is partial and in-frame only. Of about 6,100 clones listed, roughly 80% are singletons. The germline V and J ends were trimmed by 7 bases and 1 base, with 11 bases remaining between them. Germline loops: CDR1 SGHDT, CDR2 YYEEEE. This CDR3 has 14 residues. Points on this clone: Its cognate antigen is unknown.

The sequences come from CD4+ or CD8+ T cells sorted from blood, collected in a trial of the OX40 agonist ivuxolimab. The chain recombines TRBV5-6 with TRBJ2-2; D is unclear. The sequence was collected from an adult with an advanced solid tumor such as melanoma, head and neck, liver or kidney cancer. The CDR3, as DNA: TGTGCCAGCGGCCTTGGTGAGAACACCGGGGAGCTGTTTTTT. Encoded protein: CASGLGENTGELFF.